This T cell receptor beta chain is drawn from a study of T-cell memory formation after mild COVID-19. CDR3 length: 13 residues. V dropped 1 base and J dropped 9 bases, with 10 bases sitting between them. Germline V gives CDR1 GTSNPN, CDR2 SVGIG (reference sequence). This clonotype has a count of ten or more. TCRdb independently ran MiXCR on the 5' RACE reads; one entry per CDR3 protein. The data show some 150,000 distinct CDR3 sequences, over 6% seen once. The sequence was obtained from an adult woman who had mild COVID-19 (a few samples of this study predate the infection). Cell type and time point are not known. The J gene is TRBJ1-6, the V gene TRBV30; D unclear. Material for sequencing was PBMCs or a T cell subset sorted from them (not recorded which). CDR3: CAWSGRNGSPLHF. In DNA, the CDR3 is TGTGCCTGGAGTGGACGTAACGGTTCACCCCTCCACTTT.